These 30 T cell receptor beta chains were all obtained from the same sample, sequenced in a study of long-term antiretroviral therapy in people with HIV. This was the immunoSEQ v3.0 assay at survey level. The assay was immunoSEQ multiplex PCR, and TCRdb's table has in-frame clones only and misses some. The data contain 20,000 or so clones, roughly 79% of them singletons. The material sequenced was unsorted PBMCs, taken at the start of antiretroviral therapy, before treatment. These receptors were taken from a young woman with HIV.

This clone occurred a few times. The chain recombines TRBV10-3 with TRBJ1-1; tentative D call: TRBD1 (5 bases). The CDR3 is made up of 12 amino acids. Germline V CDR1 and CDR2: ENHRY, SYGVKD. Trimming left V 7 bases short and J 1 base short, with 7 bases between. The CDR3 region is CAIKQANTEAFF. Here the CDR3 DNA reads TGTGCCATCAAACAGGCGAACACTGAAGCTTTCTTT.

V gene TRBV7-9 combines with J gene TRBJ1-2, with D unresolved. The germline V and J ends were trimmed by 3 bases and 8 bases, with 16 bases remaining between them. Germline CDR1 reads SEHNR; CDR2 reads FQNEAQ (reference sequence). The CDR3 spans 14 residues. DNA for the CDR3: TGTGCCAGCAGCTTTGAGAGACAAGCGGGCGGCTACACCTTC. This codes for CASSFERQAGGYTF.

The gene calls are TRBV28 and TRBJ2-2, with 13 bases fitting TRBD2. J was trimmed by 4 bases and V by 4 bases; bases with no gene match: 12. The CDR3 totals 19 residues. In germline, CDR1 is MDHEN, CDR2 SYDVKM. The CDR3 DNA sequence: TGTGCCAGCAGTTCCGAGACTAGCGGGGGGCGATCCGGCACCGGGGAGCTGTTTTTT. Its translation: CASSSETSGGRSGTGELFF.

This clone is a singleton in its sample. This chain connects TRBV25-1 to TRBJ2-1, with 10 bases aligning to TRBD2. This CDR3 contains 15 residues. V was clipped by 5 bases and J by 10 bases; unmatched bases: 11. CDR1 and CDR2 from the germline V gene are MGHDK and SYGVNS. In DNA form, the CDR3 reads TGTGCCAGCAGTAACCCGGAACTAGCGGGGAGCGAGCAGTTCTTC. Amino acid sequence: CASSNPELAGSEQFF.

The chain combines TRBV7-9 with TRBJ2-1; 13 nucleotides agree with TRBD2. Looked up from germline, CDR1 is SEHNR and CDR2 is FQNEAQ (reference sequence). J was trimmed by 4 bases and V by 2 bases; bases with no gene match: 11. CDR3 length: 19 amino acids. The CDR3 reads CASSLMGLAGSQWYNEQFF. In DNA form, the CDR3 reads TGTGCCAGCAGCTTAATGGGACTAGCGGGGTCCCAGTGGTACAATGAGCAGTTCTTC.

This clone occurred a few times. J is TRBJ2-3 and V is TRBV4-3; tentatively, D is TRBD2 (6 bases). CDR3 size: 16 residues. CDR1 LGHNA and CDR2 YSLEER come from the germline V gene. Trimming pared 2 bases from V and 4 bases from J, leaving 16 bases between. CDR3 sequence: CASSQTRDLRADTQYF. CDR3 sequence (DNA): TGCGCCAGCAGCCAAACCCGGGACTTGAGGGCAGATACGCAGTATTTT.

J is TRBJ1-5 and V is TRBV19; possibly TRBD1 for D (6 bases). The CDR3 sequence is 14 residues long. The germline V gene has CDR1 LNHDA and CDR2 SQIVND (reference sequence). V was trimmed by 6 bases and J by 3 bases, leaving 12 bases between them. Written as DNA, the CDR3 is TGTGCCAGTAGGGAGGACAGTTTCAATCAGCCCCAGCATTTT. Protein product: CASREDSFNQPQHF.

V is TRBV4-2 and J is TRBJ1-6; perhaps TRBD1 as D (5 bases). V was trimmed by 1 base and J by 7 bases, leaving 11 bases between them. The CDR3 runs to 15 residues. CDR1 and CDR2 from the germline V gene are LGHNA and YNFKEQ. The CDR3 DNA reads TGTGCCAGCAGCCAAGTTCAGGGCCAGAATTCACCCCTCCACTTT. Its protein is CASSQVQGQNSPLHF.

This clone was observed a handful of times. The chain joins TRBV28 to TRBJ1-5, with D uncertain. This CDR3 comprises 14 residues. CDR1 is MDHEN, CDR2 SYDVKM, per germline. With 5 bases removed from V and 0 bases from J, the gap between germline ends came to 8 bases. This CDR3 reads CASSRLYSNQPQHF. In DNA, the CDR3 is TGTGCCAGCAGTCGATTATATAGCAATCAGCCCCAGCATTTT.

V gene TRBV11-2 combines with J gene TRBJ2-5; 11 nucleotides match TRBD2. Germline trimming cut 2 bases from V and 5 bases from J; bases unmatched to any gene: 7. CDR1 and CDR2 from the germline V gene are SGHAT and FQNNGV. The CDR3 totals 16 residues. In DNA form, the CDR3 reads TGTGCCAGCAGCTTACAACTAGCGGGAGTCGGTGAGACCCAGTACTTC. Translation: CASSLQLAGVGETQYF.

The chain uses TRBV13 and TRBJ2-3, with D maybe TRBD1 (6 bases). Trimming took off 5 bases at V and 4 bases at J, with 16 bases between the two ends. The CDR3 is made up of 15 amino acids. CDR1 is PRHDT and CDR2 is FYEKMQ in the germline V gene (reference sequence). The CDR3 DNA reads TGTGCCAGCAGCCCCTACAGGGATGTGGCAGATACGCAGTATTTT. Protein product: CASSPYRDVADTQYF.

This clone was detected only a few times. Other nucleotide sequences from this sample produce the same CDR3. V usage is TRBV6-5 and J usage is TRBJ2-7, with D unresolved. Germline V gives CDR1 MNHEY, CDR2 SVGAGI. V lost 0 bases to trimming and J lost 4 bases, with 10 bases between them. The CDR3 length is 14 residues. CDR3 sequence (DNA): TGTGCCAGCAGTTACTCGCTGGGCCTTTACGAGCAGTACTTC. Protein: CASSYSLGLYEQYF.

This rearrangement joins TRBV2 to TRBJ2-2; D gene uncertain. The CDR3 extends over 13 amino acids. Per the germline V gene, CDR1 is SNHLY and CDR2 is FYNNEI. V lost 3 bases and J lost 9, with 11 bases in between. The DNA of the CDR3 is TGTGCCAGCAGTGACGCAGGTCTTAGGGAGCTGTTTTTT. Amino acids: CASSDAGLRELFF.

The chain is built from TRBV29-1 and TRBJ2-1; weak D call: TRBD2 (6 bases). There are 15 residues in the CDR3. V was cut by 5 bases and J by 10 bases, with 24 bases left in between. The germline CDR1 and CDR2 sequences are SQVTM and ANQGSEA. For the CDR3, the DNA is TGCAGCGTTCGGGGGTCGCGGGACGGACTGAGGGAGCAGTTCTTC. Its translation: CSVRGSRDGLREQFF.

This clone showed up just once. The genes are TRBV7-2 and TRBJ1-1; D not certain. Trimming took off 5 bases at V and 7 bases at J, with 17 bases between the two ends. The CDR3 contains 14 residues. Germline CDR1 reads SGHTA; CDR2 reads FQGNSA. This chain's CDR3 is CASSPRRSHGEAFF. The DNA of the CDR3 is TGTGCCAGCAGCCCAAGGAGGAGTCACGGTGAAGCTTTCTTT.

The CDR3 nucleotides are TGTGCCAGCAGCGTCGAATTCAGCTACGAGCAGTACTTC. Translation gives CASSVEFSYEQYF. This chain connects TRBV7-9 to TRBJ2-7; D uncertain. Trimming removed 5 bases at V and 3 bases at J, with 11 bases between. Germline V CDR1 and CDR2: SEHNR, FQNEAQ (reference sequence). This CDR3 spans 13 amino acids. The full variable domain, its missing parts supplied by reference TRBV7-9 and TRBJ2-7, is DTGVSQNPRHKITKRGQNVTFRCDPISEHNRLYWYRQTLGQGPEFLTYFQNEAQLEKSRLLSDRFSAERPKGSFSTLEIQRTEQGDSAMYLCASSVEFSYEQYFGPGTRLTVT.

The chain employs TRBV4-1 and TRBJ2-5; TRBD1 agrees at 8 bases. Germline V gives CDR1 MGHRA, CDR2 YSYEKL. V was clipped by 5 bases and J by 5 bases; unmatched bases: 13. The CDR3 is made up of 16 amino acids. CDR3: CASSTSDRAGRETQYF. CDR3 nucleotide sequence: TGCGCCAGCAGCACCTCGGACAGGGCCGGCCGGGAGACCCAGTACTTC.

The chain couples TRBV11-3 to TRBJ2-2; 7 bases map to TRBD1. CDR1 and CDR2 from the germline V gene are SGHNT and YENEEA. The junction had 10 bases not matched to a gene; V was cut back by 5 bases and J by 4 bases. The CDR3 covers 16 residues. The CDR3 reads CASSPGGRGSTGELFF. CDR3 nucleotides: TGTGCCAGCAGCCCTGGCGGCAGGGGGAGCACCGGGGAGCTGTTTTTT.

This chain uses TRBV5-1 with TRBJ2-7; TRBD1 might be the D (5 bases). The CDR3 spans 13 residues. CDR1 is SGHRS, CDR2 YFSETQ, per germline. With 1 base removed from V and 4 bases from J, the gap between germline ends came to 9 bases. CDR3 coding DNA: TGCGCCAGCAGCTTGTATTCAGGGTACGAGCAGTACTTC. Its protein is CASSLYSGYEQYF.

The chain is built from TRBV27 and TRBJ2-2, with D unresolved. Per germline, CDR1 MNHEY and CDR2 SMNVEV (reference sequence). Trimming removed 7 bases from V and 4 bases from J, with 16 bases in between. This CDR3 spans 15 amino acids. This CDR3 is CASMSRVPVTGELFF. CDR3 nucleotide sequence: TGTGCCAGCATGTCCCGGGTGCCGGTCACCGGGGAGCTGTTTTTT.

This clone was recorded a few times. The chain uses TRBV9 and TRBJ2-5; D might be TRBD2 (5 bases). The CDR3 has 15 amino acids. Germline V gene sequence: CDR1 SGDLS, CDR2 YYNGEE. V was shortened by 0 bases and J by 10 bases, with 19 bases between the two germline ends. CDR3 sequence reads: CASSVVGDTREDQYF. The CDR3 nucleotides are TGTGCCAGCAGCGTAGTAGGAGATACTAGAGAGGACCAGTACTTC. The whole variable domain, remainder taken from reference TRBV9 and TRBJ2-5, is DSGVTQTPKHLITATGQRVTLRCSPRSGDLSVYWYQQSLDQGLQFLIQYYNGEERAKGNILERFSAQQFPDLHSELNLSSLELGDSALYFCASSVVGDTREDQYFGPGTRLLVL.

V and J are TRBV25-1 and TRBJ2-7; the match to TRBD1 covers 7 bases. The CDR3 totals 13 residues. J was trimmed by 4 bases and V by 8 bases; bases with no gene match: 8. Germline V lookup: CDR1 MGHDK, CDR2 SYGVNS. CDR3: CASSRDSGYEQYF. The DNA of the CDR3 is TGTGCCAGCTCAAGGGACAGTGGTTACGAGCAGTACTTC.

The chain joins TRBV9 to TRBJ2-3, with 8 positions matching TRBD1. This CDR3 has 18 residues. The germline V gene has CDR1 SGDLS and CDR2 YYNGEE. Trimming took 5 bases from V and 3 from J; bases not matched to a gene: 17. In DNA form, the CDR3 reads TGTGCCAGCAGTGATCCCCCAAGAGGGCAGGGGGCAACAGATACGCAGTATTTT. Translation: CASSDPPRGQGATDTQYF.

The rearrangement links TRBV18 to TRBJ1-4; tentatively, D is TRBD1 (6 bases). The V and J ends lost 0 bases and 6 bases respectively, with 11 bases between them. Germline lookup yields CDR1 KGHSH and CDR2 LQKENI. The CDR3 loop spans 15 amino acids. CDR3 region: CASSPPSQGHEKLFF. The CDR3 DNA is TGTGCCAGCTCACCACCTTCACAGGGCCATGAAAAACTGTTTTTT.

This sequence joins TRBV6-5 and TRBJ1-2, with D uncertain. Trimming shortened V by 2 bases and J by 4 bases, and 8 bases separated the two germline ends. The germline gives CDR1 MNHEY, CDR2 SVGAGI. This CDR3 is 13 amino acids long. CDR3 sequence reads: CASSYSRIYGYTF. Written as DNA, the CDR3 is TGTGCCAGCAGTTACAGCAGGATCTATGGCTACACCTTC.

V usage is TRBV9 and J usage is TRBJ2-7; D unresolved. The CDR3 runs to 15 residues. Trimming stripped 4 bases from V and 1 base from J, with 15 bases between. Germline assignment: CDR1 SGDLS and CDR2 YYNGEE. The CDR3 nucleotides read TGTGCCAGCAGCCCAAATCAAGCCGGGTCCTACGAGCAGTACTTC. The encoded protein is CASSPNQAGSYEQYF.

This sequence joins TRBV4-2 and TRBJ2-7, with TRBD2 matching over 14 bases. Per germline, CDR1 LGHNA and CDR2 YNFKEQ. This CDR3 comprises 14 residues. V lost 4 bases, J lost 6 bases, and 2 bases stayed unmatched. CDR3 in amino acids: CASSPGLAGAEQYF. The DNA of the CDR3 is TGTGCCAGCAGCCCGGGACTAGCGGGGGCCGAGCAGTACTTC.

The chain has TRBV9 and TRBJ2-1, with D possibly TRBD2 on 5 matching bases. CDR3 length: 18 amino acids. Germline lookup yields CDR1 SGDLS and CDR2 YYNGEE. V was cut by 2 bases and J by 8 bases, with 26 bases left in between. The CDR3 reads CASSVSRGSSLPWDEQFF. The CDR3 DNA follows: TGTGCCAGCAGCGTTTCTCGAGGGTCCTCACTCCCGTGGGATGAGCAGTTCTTC.

This clone was seen a handful of times. The rearrangement uses TRBV14 and TRBJ1-2, with 10 positions matching TRBD1. The CDR3 is made up of 15 amino acids. In germline, CDR1 is SGHDN, CDR2 FVKESK. The J segment lost 2 bases and the V segment lost 3 bases, leaving 3 bases of the junction unmatched. CDR3 region: CASSHQDRGNYGYTF. The CDR3 nucleotides read TGTGCCAGCAGCCACCAGGACAGGGGGAACTATGGCTACACCTTC.

The chain recombines TRBV7-2 with TRBJ2-3, with D unresolved. Trimming shortened V by 5 bases and J by 6 bases, and 12 bases separated the two germline ends. Germline V gene data show CDR1 as SGHTA and CDR2 as FQGNSA. This CDR3 region has 13 residues. The CDR3 DNA reads TGTGCCAGCAGCCATACCCGGATGGATACGCAGTATTTT. Translated: CASSHTRMDTQYF. Combining the CDR3 with reference TRBV7-2 and TRBJ2-3 gives the whole variable domain GAGVSQSPSNKVTEKGKDVELRCDPISGHTALYWYRQSLGQGLEFLIYFQGNSAPDKSGLPSDRFSAERTGGSVSTLTIQRTQQEDSAVYLCASSHTRMDTQYFGPGTRLTVL.